A single TCR beta chain is shown here with its context. What it recognizes is unknown. The PCR ran on 60 Vbeta and 13 Jbeta primers. Generated by immunoSEQ multiplex PCR, the TCRdb table keeps only in-frame clones and is missing some. Among 89,000 or so clones, more than 70% were seen once, and the ten largest hold 9.5% to 13%. Germline V gene data show CDR1 as MNHNY and CDR2 as SVGAGI (reference sequence). The CDR3 covers 13 residues. V was clipped by 7 bases and J by 4 bases, with 13 bases between them. The entry originates in a study of cytomegalovirus exposure and HLA in healthy donors. Broader study findings: The authors considered a cluster of highly shared sequence variants likely to be a sequencing artifact. An analysis that was carried out later associated approximately 17,000 TCR beta sequences with HLA alleles at 0.05 false discovery rate.

The specimen was PBMCs. The V gene is TRBV6-6, the J gene TRBJ1-2; a possible D gene is TRBD1 (6 bases). This sequence was found in a man in his late teens or twenties in good health and CMV-seropositive. The CDR3 DNA sequence: TGTGCCAGCACGCGGGGGCACGTCTATGGCTACACCTTC. Translated, it gives CASTRGHVYGYTF.